This is a list of T cell receptor beta chains from one sample in a study of regulatory T cells in long-lasting Graves disease. In TCRdb, the multiplex PCR reads were re-called with MiXCR into one record per CDR3 protein. In the table there are fewer than 650,000 distinct CDR3 sequences, under 20% of which are singletons. The same sample was also used in a study of T cells in Graves' hyperthyroidism and ophthalmopathy.

Specimen: peripheral blood mononuclear cells (PBMCs), collected at new diagnosis, from a patient treated with antithyroid drugs. The receptor source for this set is a woman aged 25 to 45 with Graves disease. Both conserved end residues are part of each CDR3. Each record gives: CDR3 length, D gene, clone size, J gene, V gene, CDR3 protein, CDR3 DNA. A D gene is named only where the DNA matches it firmly. Expanded clones get a size class; other rows say once, few or many, or leave the size out.

13	.	.	TRBJ2-7	TRBV2	CASSADLHREQYF	TGTGCCAGCAGTGCCGATCTGCATCGAGAGCAGTACTTC
12	.	few	TRBJ1-6	TRBV6-9	CASSYQGSPLHF	TGTGCCAGCAGTTACCAGGGGTCACCCCTCCACTTT
20	.	.	TRBJ2-5	TRBV6-2/TRBV6-3	CASRSVRLALTERNPETQYF	TGTGCCAGCAGATCTGTTCGACTGGCGTTAACCGAAAGGAACCCTGAGACCCAGTACTTC
13	.	many	TRBJ1-1	TRBV12-3/TRBV12-4	CASTLGHGVEAFF	TGTGCCAGCACCCTCGGACATGGGGTTGAAGCTTTCTTT
13	.	many	TRBJ1-2	TRBV7-9	CASSFSGEQGYTF	TGTGCCAGCAGCTTTTCGGGGGAGCAAGGCTACACCTTC
14	.	.	TRBJ1-4	TRBV19	CASMEGRAVGKLFF	TGTGCCAGTATGGAGGGCAGGGCAGTCGGAAAACTGTTTTTT
12	.	few	TRBJ1-2	TRBV2	CASGDLNYGNTF	TGTGCCAGCGGGGACCTTAACTATGGCAACACCTTC
14	.	many	TRBJ1-5	TRBV7-9	CASSSDRYNQPQHF	TGTGCCAGCAGCTCCGACAGATACAATCAGCCCCAGCATTTT
16	.	many	TRBJ2-2	TRBV20-1	CSARAMTRGGSGELFF	TGCAGTGCTAGAGCCATGACCAGGGGTGGCTCCGGGGAGCTGTTTTTT
17	.	few	TRBJ2-1	TRBV6-1	CASRETRTGSSYNEQFF	TGTGCCAGCAGGGAGACTCGCACTGGCAGCTCCTACAATGAGCAGTTCTTC
15	.	many	TRBJ2-7	TRBV28	CASSSQPVVEVEQYF	TGTGCCAGCAGTTCCCAGCCGGTGGTGGAGGTCGAGCAGTACTTC
17	.	.	TRBJ2-1	TRBV11-3	CASSLSGSPSSYNEQFF	TGTGCCAGCAGCTTATCTGGCTCCCCTAGCTCCTACAATGAGCAGTTCTTC
13	.	many	TRBJ1-1	TRBV5-1	CASRESSDTEAFF	TGCGCCAGCAGGGAGTCGTCCGACACTGAAGCTTTCTTT
14	.	many	TRBJ2-1	TRBV6-1	CASSLRRADNEQFF	TGTGCCAGCTCCTTAAGGAGGGCCGACAATGAGCAGTTCTTC
15	.	few	TRBJ2-7	TRBV4-1	CASSQETAASYEQYF	TGCGCCAGCAGCCAAGAAACGGCGGCCTCCTACGAGCAGTACTTC
11	.	.	TRBJ2-5	TRBV7-9	CATQVFETQYF	TGTGCCACCCAGGTCTTCGAAACCCAGTACTTC
17	.	.	TRBJ2-1	TRBV13	CASSLISVELGYNEQFF	TGTGCCAGCAGCTTAATATCAGTCGAGCTCGGGTACAATGAGCAGTTCTTC
21	TRBD1	.	TRBJ2-7	TRBV6-2/TRBV6-3	CASSYSRPQRAPTGATYEQYF	TGTGCCAGCAGTTACTCCCGGCCTCAGAGAGCCCCGACAGGGGCCACCTACGAGCAGTACTTC
15	TRBD1	.	TRBJ2-3	TRBV5-1	CASSSGTGVLDTQYF	TGCGCCAGCAGCTCCGGGACAGGGGTTTTGGATACGCAGTATTTT
15	.	many	TRBJ2-3	TRBV7-9	CASSFLWEMADTQYF	TGTGCCAGCAGCTTTCTATGGGAAATGGCAGATACGCAGTATTTT
15	.	many	TRBJ1-5	TRBV28	CASSVEDGDNQPQHF	TGTGCCAGCAGTGTAGAGGACGGAGACAATCAGCCCCAGCATTTT
18	TRBD2	many	TRBJ2-1	TRBV11-2	CASSPGGVAGGSYNEQFF	TGTGCCAGCAGCCCCGGGGGGGTAGCGGGAGGCTCCTACAATGAGCAGTTCTTC
16	TRBD2	many	TRBJ2-2	TRBV28	CASSTAGGLNTGELFF	TGTGCCAGCAGTACGGCGGGGGGCCTTAACACCGGGGAGCTGTTTTTT
14	TRBD1	many	TRBJ1-1	TRBV5-1	CASSEGALNTEAFF	TGCGCCAGCAGCGAGGGGGCGCTTAACACTGAAGCTTTCTTT
12	TRBD1	once	TRBJ2-4	TRBV29-1	CSDSLGGNEQSF	TGCAGCGATTCACTAGGGGGCAATGAGCAGTCCTTC
12	.	many	TRBJ2-3	TRBV2	CASSDGSDTQYF	TGTGCCAGCAGTGATGGTTCAGATACGCAGTATTTT
14	TRBD1	few	TRBJ1-1	TRBV9	CASSKGQGRAEAFF	TGTGCCAGCAGCAAGGGACAGGGGAGGGCTGAAGCTTTCTTT
13	.	.	TRBJ1-2	TRBV28	CASSAGVGHGYTF	TGTGCCAGCAGTGCAGGGGTGGGGCATGGCTACACCTTC
14	.	many	TRBJ2-1	TRBV7-2	CASSYRRGDNEQFF	TGTGCCAGCAGCTACCGGAGGGGAGACAATGAGCAGTTCTTC
14	TRBD1	many	TRBJ2-7	TRBV7-2	CASSLEGAPYEQYF	TGTGCCAGCAGCTTAGAGGGGGCCCCTTACGAGCAGTACTTC
14	.	.	TRBJ2-5	TRBV18	CASSPGGQMETQYF	TGTGCCAGCTCACCCGGGGGGCAAATGGAGACCCAGTACTTC
13	.	many	TRBJ2-7	TRBV6-1	CASSRWDSAEQYF	TGTGCCAGTTCTCGGTGGGACTCCGCCGAGCAGTACTTC
14	.	.	TRBJ2-1	TRBV24-1	CATSGGGYYNEQFF	TGTGCCACCAGTGGTGGGGGGTACTACAATGAGCAGTTCTTC
14	.	many	TRBJ1-1	TRBV30	CAWNFGGGGTEAFF	TGTGCCTGGAATTTCGGCGGAGGGGGCACTGAAGCTTTCTTT
12	.	many	TRBJ1-2	TRBV2	CARDMFVAGYTF	TGTGCCAGAGACATGTTTGTGGCTGGCTACACCTTC
15	TRBD2	few	TRBJ2-1	TRBV19	CASSIGTSGRAQQFF	TGTGCCAGTAGTATAGGGACTAGCGGGAGGGCCCAGCAGTTCTTC
13	TRBD1	many	TRBJ2-7	TRBV27	CASTRQGSYEQYF	TGTGCCAGCACCCGACAGGGCAGCTACGAGCAGTACTTC
13	.	many	TRBJ2-7	TRBV7-3	CASSLYSSYEQYF	TGTGCCAGCAGCTTATACTCGTCCTACGAGCAGTACTTC
16	TRBD1	many	TRBJ2-7	TRBV28	CASSSQTGQVRREQYF	TGTGCCAGCAGTTCACAAACGGGACAGGTGAGAAGAGAGCAGTACTTC
16	TRBD1	many	TRBJ2-1	TRBV24-1	CATSDGTVGNTYEQFF	TGTGCCACCAGTGATGGGACAGTTGGAAACACCTATGAGCAGTTCTTC
13	.	.	TRBJ2-7	TRBV4-2	CASSPKDRGEQYF	TGTGCCAGCAGCCCAAAGGATCGAGGCGAGCAGTACTTC
14	TRBD1	.	TRBJ1-5	TRBV30	CAWAGTGGIQPQHF	TGTGCCTGGGCCGGGACAGGGGGGATTCAGCCCCAGCATTTT
14	TRBD1	many	TRBJ2-7	TRBV20-1	CSASPGQGGDEQYF	TGCAGTGCTAGTCCGGGACAGGGTGGCGACGAGCAGTACTTC
14	TRBD2	many	TRBJ2-7	TRBV6-2/TRBV6-3	CASSYREGRYEQYF	TGTGCCAGCAGTTACAGGGAGGGGCGGTACGAGCAGTACTTC